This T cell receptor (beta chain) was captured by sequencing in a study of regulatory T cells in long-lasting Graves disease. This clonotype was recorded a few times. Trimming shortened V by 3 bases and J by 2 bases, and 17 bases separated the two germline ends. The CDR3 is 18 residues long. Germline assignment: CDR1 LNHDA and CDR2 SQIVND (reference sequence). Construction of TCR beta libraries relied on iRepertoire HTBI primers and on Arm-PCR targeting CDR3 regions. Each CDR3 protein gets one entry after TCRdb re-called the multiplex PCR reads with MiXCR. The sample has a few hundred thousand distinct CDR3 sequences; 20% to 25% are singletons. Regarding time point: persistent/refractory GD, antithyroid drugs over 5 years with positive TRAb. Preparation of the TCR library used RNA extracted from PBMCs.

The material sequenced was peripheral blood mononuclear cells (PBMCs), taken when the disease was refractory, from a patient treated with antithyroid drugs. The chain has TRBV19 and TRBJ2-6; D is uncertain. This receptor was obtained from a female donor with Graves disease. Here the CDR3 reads CASSILLPFDTGANVLTF. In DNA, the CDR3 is TGTGCCAGTAGTATCCTTTTACCCTTTGACACTGGGGCCAACGTCCTGACTTTC.